This T cell receptor beta chain appears in the sequencing data of a study of blood T cell repertoires in COVID-19. Turning to the study itself: Sites in the United States, Italy and Spain provided acute and convalescent COVID-19 samples.

Clones were sequenced by immunoSEQ multiplex PCR, and TCRdb holds only the in-frame ones, with some missing. This sample has about 410,000 clones, with about 89% found just once. Germline V gene data show CDR1 as SGHDT and CDR2 as YYEEEE. With 4 bases clipped from V and 3 bases from J, the junction kept 12 bases outside the gene matches. The CDR3 covers 17 residues. The receptor was isolated from a woman in her thirties or forties with COVID-19, enrolled during active disease. The sequenced sample consisted of peripheral blood. This rearrangement joins TRBV5-6 to TRBJ1-5; TRBD1 matches at 8 bases. In nucleotides, the CDR3 is TGTGCCAGCAGCCGAAGACCAAGGACAGGGAACAATCAGCCCCAGCATTTT. Protein product: CASSRRPRTGNNQPQHF.